The rows below give T cell receptor beta chains drawn from one sample of a study of blood T cell repertoires in COVID-19. Repertoires were generated with immunoSEQ multiplex PCR, while TCRdb's copy carries only in-frame clones and drops some. The sample lists 100,000 to 140,000 clones; 80% to 90% were seen once. The sequenced material came from peripheral blood. These receptors were taken from a man between 35 and 55 years old with active or convalescent COVID-19. The CDR3 runs from the conserved cysteine through the conserved F or W. A D gene is named only where the DNA matches it firmly.

v_call	d_call	j_call	cdr3_aa	cdr3_nt
TRBV19	NA	TRBJ1-2	CASSLPQVHGYTF	TGTGCCAGTAGTCTTCCCCAGGTGCATGGCTACACCTTC
TRBV10-1	TRBD1	TRBJ2-2	CARSRGGQGAGTGELFF	TGCGCCCGGTCGCGGGGGGGACAGGGGGCCGGAACCGGGGAGCTGTTTTTT
TRBV28	TRBD2	TRBJ2-3	CASSQAGGGTDTQYF	TGTGCCAGCAGCCAGGCGGGAGGAGGCACAGATACGCAGTATTTT
TRBV7-6	NA	TRBJ2-2	CASSTSGSFTGELFF	TGTGCCAGCAGCACCAGCGGGTCCTTCACCGGGGAGCTGTTTTTT
TRBV27	TRBD2	TRBJ2-2	CASSLGPGGAGPTGELFF	TGTGCCAGCAGTTTAGGCCCTGGGGGAGCGGGGCCCACCGGGGAGCTGTTTTTT
TRBV7-9	NA	TRBJ1-2	CASSLIGGGYTF	TGTGCCAGCAGCTTGATAGGAGGGGGCTACACCTTC
TRBV7-9	TRBD1	TRBJ2-2	CASSLTGGAPGELFF	TGTGCCAGCTCGTTGACAGGGGGCGCCCCCGGGGAGCTGTTTTTT
TRBV28	NA	TRBJ1-2	CASSFGDRRGYTF	TGTGCCAGCAGTTTCGGGGATCGGAGAGGCTACACCTTC
TRBV5-1	NA	TRBJ2-3	CASSEQGTDTQYF	TGCGCCAGCAGCGAACAGGGTACAGATACGCAGTATTTT
TRBV7-6	NA	TRBJ1-4	CASSPAPSGGGEKLFF	TGTGCCAGCAGCCCAGCCCCCTCGGGTGGTGGAGAAAAACTGTTTTTT
TRBV5-4	NA	TRBJ1-5	CASSSDPQIDQPQHF	TGTGCCAGCAGCAGCGACCCGCAAATAGATCAGCCCCAGCATTTT
TRBV5-6	NA	TRBJ1-2	CASSSDIEVGYTF	TGTGCCAGCAGTTCGGACATCGAGGTGGGCTACACCTTC
TRBV27	TRBD2	TRBJ2-3	CASSSRTSGSDTQYF	TGTGCCAGCAGTTCCCGGACTAGCGGTTCAGATACGCAGTATTTT
TRBV30	NA	TRBJ1-1	CAWARATTEAFF	TGTGCCTGGGCCAGGGCGACCACTGAAGCTTTCTTT
TRBV27	NA	TRBJ1-5	CASGDGGSNQPQHF	TGTGCCAGCGGGGACGGGGGTAGCAATCAGCCCCAGCATTTT
TRBV4-3	TRBD1	TRBJ2-7	CASSQGQGDYEQYF	TGCGCCAGCAGCCAGGGACAGGGGGACTACGAGCAGTACTTC
TRBV5-1	TRBD1	TRBJ2-7	CASSLATTLGQPYEQYF	TGCGCCAGCAGCTTGGCCACTACCTTGGGACAGCCCTACGAGCAGTACTTC
TRBV28	NA	TRBJ2-1	CASSLRGQLPYNEQFF	TGTGCCAGCAGCCTCCGTGGGCAGCTACCCTACAATGAGCAGTTCTTC